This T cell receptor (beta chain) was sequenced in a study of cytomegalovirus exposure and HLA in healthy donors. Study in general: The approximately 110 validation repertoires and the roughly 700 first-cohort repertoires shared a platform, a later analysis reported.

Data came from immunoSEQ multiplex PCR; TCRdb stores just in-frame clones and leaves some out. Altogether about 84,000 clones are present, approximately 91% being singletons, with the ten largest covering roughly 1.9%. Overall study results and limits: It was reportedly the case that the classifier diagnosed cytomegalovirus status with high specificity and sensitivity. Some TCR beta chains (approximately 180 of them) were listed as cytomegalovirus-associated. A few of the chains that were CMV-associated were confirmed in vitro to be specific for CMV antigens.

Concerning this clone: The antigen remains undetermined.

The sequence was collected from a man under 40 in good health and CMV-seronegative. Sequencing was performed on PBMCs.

CDR3 sequence (DNA): TGTGCCAGTAGTACACAGGTTTCCACAGATACGCAGTATTTT. Residues: CASSTQVSTDTQYF. The J gene is TRBJ2-3, the V gene TRBV19; perhaps TRBD1 as D (5 bases). The CDR3 contains 14 residues. Trimming shortened V by 4 bases and J by 2 bases, and 10 bases separated the two germline ends. Germline assignment: CDR1 LNHDA and CDR2 SQIVND (reference sequence).